The 27 T cell receptor beta chains given below trace back to one sample, sequenced in a study of T cell responses to AZD1222 COVID-19 vaccine. Measured with immunoSEQ multiplex PCR; TCRdb has only the in-frame clones, and not every one. Of about 120,000 clones listed, more than 85% are singletons. The sequences come from peripheral blood, collected 28 days after the second AZD1222 dose. The source is an adult who received the AZD1222 COVID-19 vaccine.

This chain joins TRBV6-5 and TRBJ1-1; D not resolved. V was pared by 5 bases and J by 0 bases, with 7 bases between. The CDR3 extends over 13 amino acids. Germline lookup yields CDR1 MNHEY and CDR2 SVGAGI. Written as DNA, the CDR3 is TGTGCCAGCAGTCACGATATGAACACTGAAGCTTTCTTT. Its protein product is CASSHDMNTEAFF.

The rearrangement joins TRBV9 to TRBJ2-5, with D possibly being TRBD2 (7 bases). The germline V gene has CDR1 SGDLS and CDR2 YYNGEE. This CDR3 region has 15 residues. Trimming removed 3 bases from V and 3 bases from J, with 15 bases in between. CDR3 sequence reads: CASSGPWGGEETQYF. The CDR3 DNA reads TGTGCCAGCAGCGGCCCTTGGGGGGGCGAAGAGACCCAGTACTTC.

The chain couples TRBV5-1 to TRBJ1-4; D not certain. The V gene's germline CDR1 is SGHRS and CDR2 YFSETQ. Trimming cost V 0 bases and J 0 bases, with 9 bases left between them. CDR3 size: 16 residues. The CDR3 here is CASSLEAPATNEKLFF. CDR3 nucleotide sequence: TGCGCCAGCAGCTTGGAGGCACCTGCAACTAATGAAAAACTGTTTTTT.

The rearrangement joins TRBV16 to TRBJ2-7; maybe TRBD2 (5 bases). The germline V and J ends were trimmed by 0 bases and 2 bases, with 11 bases remaining between them. The CDR3 has 15 residues. Germline values: CDR1 KGHSY, CDR2 FQNENV. CDR3 nucleotides: TGTGCCAGCAGCCAATCCGGGAAGGCTCCCTACGAGCAGTACTTC. It is translated as CASSQSGKAPYEQYF. Drawing the rest from reference TRBV16 and TRBJ2-7, the complete variable domain is GEEVAQTPKHLVRGEGQKAKLYCAPIKGHSYVFWYQQVLKNEFKFLISFQNENVFDETGMPKERFSAKCLPNSPCSLEIQATKLEDSAVYFCASSQSGKAPYEQYFGPGTRLTVT.

This clone was found a few times. The chain employs TRBV25-1 and TRBJ2-7; D call uncertain. In germline, CDR1 is MGHDK, CDR2 SYGVNS. The CDR3 covers 15 residues. Trimming removed 1 base at V and 6 bases at J, with 16 bases between. The CDR3 sequence is CASSESPPDSGEQYF. The CDR3 DNA sequence: TGTGCCAGCAGTGAATCCCCTCCCGACTCCGGCGAGCAGTACTTC.

This chain joins TRBV30 and TRBJ2-2; TRBD1 agrees at 8 bases. This CDR3 comprises 16 residues. Per the germline V gene, CDR1 is GTSNPN and CDR2 is SVGIG (reference sequence). Trimming took 0 bases from V and 2 from J; bases not matched to a gene: 5. The CDR3 spells CAWSVQTGGNTGELFF. The CDR3 nucleotides read TGTGCCTGGAGTGTACAAACAGGGGGTAACACCGGGGAGCTGTTTTTT.

The CDR3 DNA reads TGTGCCAGCAGCTTAAGAGTAGGACAGCCCCAGCATTTT. Translated: CASSLRVGQPQHF. The rearrangement uses TRBV7-2 and TRBJ1-5; D ambiguous. Germline values: CDR1 SGHTA, CDR2 FQGNSA. V lost 2 bases to trimming and J lost 7 bases, with 9 bases between them. This CDR3 has 13 amino acids.

V and J are TRBV7-9 and TRBJ1-2; D might be TRBD1 (5 bases). The germline CDR1 and CDR2 sequences are SEHNR and FQNEAQ (reference sequence). The CDR3 is 15 residues long. The ends were cut back, 5 bases at V and 3 bases at J, with 16 bases in the middle. The DNA of the CDR3 is TGTGCCAGCAGCGATTTCAGGGAGGGGTACTATGGCTACACCTTC. It codes for CASSDFREGYYGYTF.

This clone was counted a single time. The chain joins TRBV6-5 to TRBJ1-1; no clear D gene. Between the trimmed V and J ends, which lost 2 bases and 1 base, there was a span of 5 bases. The CDR3 spans 13 residues. From germline, CDR1 is MNHEY and CDR2 SVGAGI. DNA for the CDR3: TGTGCCAGCAGTTACATTAGGAACACTGAAGCTTTCTTT. Protein product: CASSYIRNTEAFF.

V is TRBV24-1 and J is TRBJ2-2, with 9 nucleotides matching TRBD1. The V and J ends lost 5 bases and 6 bases, in that order; junction bases with no gene match: 3. Germline loops: CDR1 KGHDR, CDR2 SFDVKD. The CDR3 totals 14 residues. CDR3 in amino acids: CATSGDREAGELFF. CDR3 nucleotides: TGTGCCACCAGTGGGGACAGGGAGGCCGGGGAGCTGTTTTTT.

The CDR3 region is CASGLPGSGGYQETQYF. The CDR3 nucleotides are TGTGCTAGTGGTTTGCCCGGGAGCGGGGGCTACCAAGAGACCCAGTACTTC. The V call is TRBV12-5, the J call TRBJ2-5; 8 positions agree with TRBD2. CDR3 length: 17 residues. The germline CDR1 and CDR2 sequences are LGHNT and FRNRAP. With V trimmed by 2 bases and J by 0 bases, 8 bases remained unmatched. The whole variable domain, filled in from reference TRBV12-5 and TRBJ2-5, reads DARVTQTPRHKVTEMGQEVTMRCQPILGHNTVFWYRQTMMQGLELLAYFRNRAPLDDSGMPKDRFSAEMPDATLATLKIQPSEPRDSAVYFCASGLPGSGGYQETQYFGPGTRLLVL.

This chain's CDR3 is CASRKGLNYEQYF. In nucleotides, the CDR3 is TGTGCCAGCAGGAAGGGACTGAACTACGAGCAGTACTTC. The genes are TRBV6-5 and TRBJ2-7, with D perhaps matching TRBD2 (6 bases). The V end lost 6 bases, the J end lost 3 bases, and 12 bases lay between the germline ends. Germline-derived CDR1 and CDR2 are MNHEY and SVGAGI. This CDR3 has 13 amino acids.

The genes are TRBV5-1 and TRBJ2-7; the D gene is possibly TRBD1 (6 bases). The V gene's germline CDR1 is SGHRS and CDR2 YFSETQ. V was cut by 6 bases and J by 5 bases, with 18 bases left in between. The CDR3 length is 14 residues. The CDR3 is CASTPRAGAHEQYF. Written as DNA, the CDR3 is TGCGCCAGCACCCCCCGGGCAGGGGCCCACGAGCAGTACTTC.

The chain has TRBV6-1 and TRBJ2-2; TRBD2 is a possible D gene (7 bases). Trimming took 0 bases from V and 7 from J, leaving 18 bases between them. There are 17 residues in the CDR3. Per germline, CDR1 MNHNS and CDR2 SASEGT. The CDR3: CASSEAGSAGAGGELFF. The CDR3 nucleotides read TGTGCCAGCAGTGAAGCGGGTTCCGCGGGGGCCGGCGGGGAGCTGTTTTTT.

A few counts support this clone. This chain joins TRBV19 and TRBJ1-1; 7 bases are shared with TRBD1. Germline CDR1 is LNHDA and CDR2 is SQIVND (reference sequence). The V segment lost 5 bases and the J segment 1 base; nucleotides outside the gene matches: 7. The CDR3 runs to 15 residues. This CDR3 reads CASSSRQGRNTEAFF. The CDR3 DNA reads as TGTGCCAGTAGTTCCCGACAGGGCCGGAACACTGAAGCTTTCTTT.

The sample holds one count of this clone. This chain links TRBV19 with TRBJ2-7, with 8 bases that match TRBD1. CDR3 length: 16 amino acids. V gave up 0 bases and J gave up 2 bases; unmatched junction bases: 6. Germline CDR1 is LNHDA and CDR2 is SQIVND (reference sequence). The CDR3 spells CASSIDMTTGAYEQYF. Here the CDR3 DNA reads TGTGCCAGTAGTATAGACATGACGACAGGGGCCTACGAGCAGTACTTC.

The V and J genes are TRBV6-5 and TRBJ1-5, with D possibly matching TRBD1 (5 bases). This CDR3 is built from 12 residues. CDR1 is MNHEY and CDR2 is SVGAGI in the germline V gene. The V end was cut by 11 bases, the J end by 6 bases, with 14 bases between. The CDR3 nucleotides read TGTGCCCATACCGAGGGGAGTCAGCCCCAGCATTTT. Translating it yields CAHTEGSQPQHF.

The chain employs TRBV6-5 and TRBJ1-1; D possibly corresponds to TRBD1 (6 bases). The germline CDR1 and CDR2 sequences are MNHEY and SVGAGI. This CDR3 is built from 12 residues. V shed 6 bases and J shed 6 bases, with 11 bases lying between them. The CDR3 nucleotides read TGTGCCAGCAGAGACAGGCCCTCTGAAGCTTTCTTT. Residues: CASRDRPSEAFF.

The V and J genes are TRBV24-1 and TRBJ2-2; D is perhaps TRBD1 or TRBD2 (5 bases each). The length of the CDR3 is 15 residues. The ends were cut back, 0 bases at V and 9 bases at J, with 13 bases in the middle. Per germline, CDR1 KGHDR and CDR2 SFDVKD. The DNA of the CDR3 is TGTGCCACCAGTGATTTGGGGGGTAGCAGCAGGGAGCTGTTTTTT. Its protein is CATSDLGGSSRELFF.

This clone has just a few counts. The chain employs TRBV7-2 and TRBJ1-6; D is unclear. Trimming stripped 1 base from V and 5 bases from J, with 9 bases between. The CDR3 is made up of 15 amino acids. CDR1 SGHTA and CDR2 FQGNSA come from the germline V gene. The CDR3 spells CASSLGSGNNSPLHF. The CDR3 nucleotides read TGTGCCAGCAGCTTAGGTTCCGGGAATAATTCACCCCTCCACTTT.

This CDR3 is CASSSSSYEQYF. CDR3 DNA: TGTGCCAGCAGCTCCAGCTCCTACGAGCAGTACTTC. The gene calls are TRBV5-4 and TRBJ2-7; D uncertain. From germline, CDR1 is SGHNT and CDR2 YYREEE (reference sequence). V was cut by 3 bases and J by 0 bases, with 4 bases left in between. CDR3 length: 12 residues.

This clone was seen a few times. This chain uses TRBV30 with TRBJ1-6; D unclear. CDR3 length equals 12 residues. V was pared by 4 bases and J by 7 bases, with 8 bases between. The germline V gene encodes CDR1 GTSNPN and CDR2 SVGIG (reference sequence). CDR3 in DNA: TGTGCCTGGAATCACGGGAATTCACCCCTCCACTTT. It codes for CAWNHGNSPLHF.

CDR3 loop: CSASILVAGGETQYF. The CDR3 DNA follows: TGCAGTGCTAGTATTTTGGTGGCAGGAGGGGAGACCCAGTACTTC. This chain joins TRBV20-1 and TRBJ2-5, with a tentative D call TRBD2 (6 bases). V was shortened by 3 bases and J by 5 bases, with 19 bases between the two germline ends. Germline CDR1 reads DFQATT; CDR2 reads SNEGSKA (reference sequence). This CDR3 has 15 amino acids.

The chain links TRBV4-1 to TRBJ1-6; TRBD1 matches at 7 bases. Germline CDR1 and CDR2: MGHRA and YSYEKL. The CDR3 spans 15 residues. The ends lost 2 bases at V and 8 bases at J; junction bases unmatched: 6. CDR3 sequence (DNA): TGCGCCAGCAGCCAACAGACAGGGTCCCATTCACCCCTCCACTTT. Residues: CASSQQTGSHSPLHF.

This sequence joins TRBV6-5 and TRBJ2-2; D gene uncertain. Trimming left V 8 bases short and J 3 bases short, with 10 bases between. There are 13 residues in the CDR3. In germline, CDR1 is MNHEY, CDR2 SVGAGI. CDR3 in amino acids: CASLDIDTGELFF. The CDR3 coding sequence is TGTGCCAGCCTCGACATTGACACCGGGGAGCTGTTTTTT.

The chain has TRBV11-3 and TRBJ1-1, with a tentative D call TRBD1 (5 bases). V was clipped by 0 bases and J by 10 bases, with 21 bases between them. The CDR3 runs 16 residues. Germline V gives CDR1 SGHNT, CDR2 YENEEA. The CDR3 DNA follows: TGTGCCAGCAGCTTAGATCCCTCGGGACCGACGGCGGGAGCTTTCTTT. Translated: CASSLDPSGPTAGAFF.

This clone was seen a handful of times. The CDR3: CASKPSNTGELFF. CDR3 nucleotides: TGTGCCAGTAAGCCTTCGAACACCGGGGAGCTGTTTTTT. The chain recombines TRBV19 with TRBJ2-2, with D uncertain. The CDR3 extends over 13 amino acids. The V and J ends lost 7 bases and 0 bases respectively, with 6 bases between them. Germline-derived CDR1 and CDR2 are LNHDA and SQIVND (reference sequence).